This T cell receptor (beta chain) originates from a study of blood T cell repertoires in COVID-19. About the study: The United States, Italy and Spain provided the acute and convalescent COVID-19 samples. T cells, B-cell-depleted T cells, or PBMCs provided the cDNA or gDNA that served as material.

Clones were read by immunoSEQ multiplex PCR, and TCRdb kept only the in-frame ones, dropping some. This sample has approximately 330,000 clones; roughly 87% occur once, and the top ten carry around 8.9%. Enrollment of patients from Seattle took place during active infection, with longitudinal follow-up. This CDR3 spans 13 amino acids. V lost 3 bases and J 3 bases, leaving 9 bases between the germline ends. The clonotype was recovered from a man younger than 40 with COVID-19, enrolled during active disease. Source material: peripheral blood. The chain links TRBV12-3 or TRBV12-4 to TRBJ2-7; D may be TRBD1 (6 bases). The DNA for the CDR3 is TGTGCCAGCAGTTTCGGGACACACTACGAGCAGTACTTC. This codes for CASSFGTHYEQYF.